The source of this T cell receptor beta chain is a study of response to subunit inactivated influenza vaccine. CDR3 length: 14 amino acids. Germline CDR1 and CDR2: SGHRS and YFSETQ. V lost 9 bases and J lost 3; bases outside the gene matches: 8. TCRdb fed the RT-PCR reads into MiXCR, producing one record per CDR3 protein. The table lists roughly 760,000 distinct CDR3 sequences, around 20% of them singletons. Study-wide points: That few new T cells are recruited by each seasonal influenza vaccination was the authors' suggestion.

As for this clonotype: Its antigen is as yet unknown.

This material consisted of PBMCs from blood, taken roughly 5 days after vaccination. The chain is built from TRBV5-1 and TRBJ2-1, with TRBD1 matching 8 bases. This clonotype was obtained from a man aged 50 to 60 who received an inactivated influenza vaccine. The CDR3 DNA reads TGCGCCACCAGAGGGACAGGCGTCTACAATGAGCAGTTCTTC. Encoded protein: CATRGTGVYNEQFF.